The 5 T cell receptor beta chains reported below all come from one sample, sequenced in a study of read filtering for tumor transcriptome and immune sequencing. Molecular barcoded adaptors covering alpha/delta and beta/gamma chains were used on about 390 ng RNA. TCRdb called the reads again in MiXCR, with one record for every CDR3 protein. The sample contains 25,000 or so distinct CDR3 sequences, about 20% of which appear only once. Sequenced input: a population of CD138-negative cells sorted from bone marrow. All receptors derive from a donor at least 40 years old with multiple myeloma.

Remarks on this clonotype: Just one base apart from a much larger clone, this may be a read error. The chain uses TRBV28 and TRBJ1-2; a weak D match, TRBD1 (6 bases). The CDR3 runs 16 residues. Germline CDR1 reads MDHEN; CDR2 reads SYDVKM. CDR3 sequence (DNA): TGTGCCATCAGTCCTCCCTTCCGACAGGCCAACTATGGCTACACCTTC. This sequence encodes CAISPPFRQANYGYTF.

This clonotype was seen many times. The chain has TRBV28 and TRBJ2-3, with 9 nucleotides matching TRBD2. Trimming cost V 3 bases and J 0 bases; bases outside gene matches: 4. The germline V gene has CDR1 MDHEN and CDR2 SYDVKM. This CDR3 comprises 16 residues. The CDR3 reads CASSFSSGVSTDTQYF. CDR3 nucleotide sequence: TGTGCCAGCAGTTTCTCTAGCGGGGTGAGCACAGATACGCAGTATTTT.

A few counts support this clonotype. The J gene is TRBJ2-7, the V gene TRBV5-4; 11 nucleotides align to TRBD2. The length of the CDR3 is 16 residues. V lost 1 base, J lost 2 bases, and 5 bases stayed unmatched. Per the germline V gene, CDR1 is SGHNT and CDR2 is YYREEE (reference sequence). The CDR3 sequence: CASSLIRSGRAYEQYF. The CDR3 nucleotides are TGTGCCAGCAGCTTGATCCGTAGCGGGAGGGCCTACGAGCAGTACTTC.

The table lists this clonotype with many counts. The chain couples TRBV5-1 to TRBJ2-7; 8 bases are a match to TRBD1. This CDR3 is built from 15 residues. V lost 2 bases and J lost 0; bases outside the gene matches: 4. Germline CDR1 reads SGHRS; CDR2 reads YFSETQ. The CDR3 protein is CASSFETGASYEQYF. The CDR3 DNA reads as TGCGCCAGCAGCTTCGAGACAGGGGCCTCCTACGAGCAGTACTTC.

Concerning this clonotype itself: A much larger clone sits a single nucleotide away, making a read error possible. The chain combines TRBV30 with TRBJ1-4, with D unresolved. Germline-derived CDR1 and CDR2 are GTSNPN and SVGIG (reference sequence). This CDR3 comprises 11 residues. The CDR3 DNA follows: TGTGCCTGGAGTAAGGCGCGCACGCAGTGTTTT. This encodes CAWSKARTQCF.